Listed here are 28 T cell receptor beta chains from one sample, sequenced in a study of memory CD4+ T cells and cytomegalovirus serostatus. The assay was immunoSEQ multiplex PCR, and TCRdb's table has in-frame clones only and misses some. The sample holds some 46,000 clones, around four fifths seen once. The sort gate was single viable CD3+CD4+CD8-CD45RO+ cells for memory CD4+ T cells. Sequenced sample: memory CD4+ T cells from blood. The receptors were sampled from an adult in good health and CMV-seronegative.

J is TRBJ2-7 and V is TRBV10-3, with D perhaps TRBD1 (6 bases). Germline-derived CDR1 and CDR2 are ENHRY and SYGVKD. The CDR3 extends over 16 amino acids. V was trimmed by 2 bases and J by 0 bases, leaving 14 bases between them. The CDR3 region is CAISETQGRSSYEQYF. The DNA of the CDR3 is TGTGCCATCAGTGAGACACAGGGTCGGAGCTCCTACGAGCAGTACTTC.

This clone has more than one count but fewer than ten. The genes are TRBV28 and TRBJ2-2; weak D call: TRBD2 (5 bases). V dropped 8 bases and J dropped 6 bases, with 13 bases sitting between them. Looked up from germline, CDR1 is MDHEN and CDR2 is SYDVKM. The CDR3 length is 13 residues. In DNA, the CDR3 is TGTGCCAGCGACCGGGTGGGAGCCGGGGAGCTGTTTTTT. Protein sequence: CASDRVGAGELFF.

Written as DNA, the CDR3 is TGTGCCAGCAGAGATGTCCCCACAGATACGCAGTATTTT. It is translated as CASRDVPTDTQYF. The chain has TRBV7-9 and TRBJ2-3; D remains unclear. From germline, CDR1 is SEHNR and CDR2 FQNEAQ (reference sequence). V shed 6 bases and J shed 2 bases, with 9 bases lying between them. CDR3 length: 13 residues.

The chain combines TRBV18 with TRBJ1-1, with a tentative D call TRBD1 (5 bases). V lost 6 bases and J 2 bases, leaving 10 bases between the germline ends. Germline CDR1 and CDR2: KGHSH and LQKENI. The CDR3 runs 13 residues. The CDR3 DNA follows: TGTGCCAGCTCGTTTCAGGGAAACACTGAAGCTTTCTTT. Protein sequence: CASSFQGNTEAFF.

The chain links TRBV7-2 to TRBJ2-3; 10 bases are shared with TRBD2. Germline V lookup: CDR1 SGHTA, CDR2 FQGNSA. After removal of 5 bases from V and 8 bases from J, the junction contained 7 bases not matched to a gene. This CDR3 region has 14 residues. The CDR3 coding sequence is TGTGCCAGCAGCCCGGGACTAGCGCGACTTACGCAGTATTTT. It specifies CASSPGLARLTQYF.

J is TRBJ1-1 and V is TRBV6-5; D perhaps matches TRBD1 (5 bases). The CDR3 runs 14 residues. Germline V CDR1 and CDR2: MNHEY, SVGAGI. Trimming took off 5 bases at V and 4 bases at J, with 14 bases between the two ends. This CDR3 reads CASSRGEGATEAFF. The CDR3 DNA is TGTGCCAGCAGTCGGGGGGAAGGAGCCACTGAAGCTTTCTTT.

This clone was recorded a few times. The chain is built from TRBV7-6 and TRBJ1-3; D remains ambiguous. The germline V gene encodes CDR1 SGHVS and CDR2 FNYEAQ. Deletions cut 5 bases from V and 0 bases from J, with 11 bases between. The CDR3 runs to 15 residues. The CDR3 sequence: CASSLYSDSGNTIYF. DNA of the CDR3: TGTGCCAGCAGCCTTTACAGTGACTCTGGAAACACCATATATTTT.

This clone was recorded only once. V and J are TRBV19 and TRBJ2-5; the D is unclear. The germline V and J ends were trimmed by 5 bases and 4 bases, with 11 bases remaining between them. CDR1 is LNHDA and CDR2 is SQIVND in the germline V gene (reference sequence). The CDR3 has 13 amino acids. CDR3 region: CASSPPRGETQYF. The CDR3 DNA sequence: TGTGCCAGTAGTCCCCCCCGTGGAGAGACCCAGTACTTC.

V gene TRBV7-2 combines with J gene TRBJ1-6; D possibly corresponds to TRBD1 (5 bases). The CDR3 extends over 16 amino acids. Germline assignment: CDR1 SGHTA and CDR2 FQGNSA. Trimming left V 5 bases short and J 0 bases short, with 11 bases between. CDR3 DNA sequence: TGTGCCAGCAGCCGGGGGGTCAGCTCCTATAATTCACCCCTCCACTTT. Amino acids: CASSRGVSSYNSPLHF.

The chain carries TRBV27 and TRBJ2-1; no clear D gene. This CDR3 comprises 13 residues. The V and J ends lost 1 base and 10 bases respectively, with 11 bases between them. The germline V gene has CDR1 MNHEY and CDR2 SMNVEV (reference sequence). The CDR3 DNA follows: TGTGCCAGCAGTTTATACAAGCCGGAGGAGCAGTTCTTC. Translation: CASSLYKPEEQFF.

This clone appeared a single time. J is TRBJ2-4 and V is TRBV2, with a possible D match to TRBD2 (6 bases). Looked up from germline, CDR1 is SNHLY and CDR2 is FYNNEI. V shed 0 bases and J shed 2 bases, with 20 bases lying between them. The CDR3 has 19 residues. CDR3 in amino acids: CASSEARGTLLLTKNIQYF. CDR3 in DNA: TGTGCCAGCAGTGAAGCGAGAGGGACTCTATTGTTGACCAAAAACATTCAGTACTTC.

The rearrangement links TRBV19 to TRBJ2-5; D unresolved. Germline V lookup: CDR1 LNHDA, CDR2 SQIVND (reference sequence). The ends were cut back, 7 bases at V and 5 bases at J, with 20 bases in the middle. CDR3 length: 15 amino acids. CDR3 loop: CASKTGSGMRETQYF. CDR3 bases: TGTGCCAGTAAAACCGGGTCGGGTATGAGGGAGACCCAGTACTTC.

V usage is TRBV12-5 and J usage is TRBJ2-5; no clear D. V was trimmed by 1 base and J by 4 bases, leaving 4 bases between them. This CDR3 has 12 residues. Germline V gene sequence: CDR1 LGHNT, CDR2 FRNRAP. The CDR3 spells CASGLALETQYF. The CDR3 region has the DNA TGTGCTAGTGGTTTGGCCTTAGAGACCCAGTACTTC.

This rearrangement joins TRBV6-5 to TRBJ2-3, with D perhaps given as TRBD1 or TRBD2 (5 bases each). V lost 4 bases and J 0 bases, leaving 11 bases between the germline ends. The length of the CDR3 is 15 residues. Germline lookup yields CDR1 MNHEY and CDR2 SVGAGI. CDR3 DNA sequence: TGTGCCAGCAGTTCCCGGGACGGAAGCACAGATACGCAGTATTTT. It is translated as CASSSRDGSTDTQYF.

This clone was recorded only once. The chain carries TRBV25-1 and TRBJ1-2; TRBD1 agrees at 7 bases. The CDR3 is 12 amino acids. Per the germline V gene, CDR1 is MGHDK and CDR2 is SYGVNS. V shed 5 bases and J 7 bases; nucleotides not matched to a gene: 4. CDR3 region: CASSYDRAGYTF. In DNA form, the CDR3 reads TGTGCCAGCAGTTACGACAGGGCTGGCTACACCTTC.

CDR3 loop: CASSPGQGGLGHFF. CDR3 sequence (DNA): TGTGCCAGCAGCCCGGGACAGGGGGGCCTAGGTCACTTCTTC. V usage is TRBV5-6 and J usage is TRBJ2-1; 11 nucleotides line up with TRBD1. CDR1 and CDR2 from the germline V gene are SGHDT and YYEEEE. V was pared by 4 bases and J by 16 bases, with 13 bases of the junction left unmatched. This CDR3 is built from 14 residues.

The chain couples TRBV30 to TRBJ1-6; TRBD1 matches at 8 bases. The CDR3 covers 14 residues. CDR1 GTSNPN and CDR2 SVGIG come from the germline V gene (reference sequence). J was trimmed by 7 bases and V by 0 bases; bases with no gene match: 2. CDR3 bases: TGTGCCTGGAGTGTGGACAGGGCGAATTCACCCCTCCACTTT. Translation gives CAWSVDRANSPLHF.

CDR3 loop: CASRPGQGNTGELFF. Written as DNA, the CDR3 is TGTGCCAGCAGACCGGGACAGGGAAACACCGGGGAGCTGTTTTTT. This rearrangement joins TRBV7-2 to TRBJ2-2; 9 nucleotides agree with TRBD1. The V gene's germline CDR1 is SGHTA and CDR2 FQGNSA. This CDR3 comprises 15 residues. Trimming at V came to 6 bases and at J to 2 bases, leaving 4 bases not matched to a gene.

This clone showed up just a few times. The chain couples TRBV5-4 to TRBJ2-7; 8 bases match TRBD1. The CDR3 totals 15 residues. Unmatched junction bases numbered 8, after V lost 3 bases and J lost 3 bases. Germline V gene lookup returns CDR1 SGHNT and CDR2 YYREEE (reference sequence). For the CDR3, the DNA is TGTGCCAGCAGCTCCGGGACAGGCTCCTTCTACGAGCAGTACTTC. It yields the protein CASSSGTGSFYEQYF.

This sequence joins TRBV30 and TRBJ1-2; the D gene is possibly TRBD1 (6 bases). Germline loops: CDR1 GTSNPN, CDR2 SVGIG (reference sequence). The V end was cut by 5 bases, the J end by 4 bases, with 14 bases between. This CDR3 contains 13 residues. The CDR3 coding sequence is TGTGCCTGGTCCCAGGGGAAACTCTATGGCTACACCTTC. It specifies CAWSQGKLYGYTF.

The chain links TRBV2 to TRBJ2-2; D is perhaps TRBD2 (6 bases). The CDR3 runs 16 residues. The germline gives CDR1 SNHLY, CDR2 FYNNEI. Trimming cost V 1 base and J 7 bases, with 16 bases left between them. DNA of the CDR3: TGTGCCAGCAGTGAAGAAGTGGCACACGGGGGCGGGGAGCTGTTTTTT. Protein sequence: CASSEEVAHGGGELFF.

The chain joins TRBV18 to TRBJ2-3; 9 bases are a match to TRBD2. CDR3 size: 17 residues. The germline gives CDR1 KGHSH, CDR2 LQKENI. The trim removed 0 bases at V and 4 bases at J, leaving 8 bases unmatched. The CDR3 reads CASSPPMRLAAPDTQYF. The CDR3 nucleotides are TGTGCCAGCTCACCACCGATGAGACTAGCGGCCCCAGATACGCAGTATTTT.

V usage is TRBV5-8 and J usage is TRBJ1-1, with 7 bases that match TRBD1. CDR3 length equals 14 residues. The germline V gene has CDR1 SGHTS and CDR2 YDEGEE. V dropped 0 bases and J dropped 10; count of bases not matched to a gene: 9. In nucleotides, the CDR3 is TGTGCCAGCAGCTTGGGACCGCAGGGGGAACGAGCTTTCTTT. This codes for CASSLGPQGERAFF.

The genes are TRBV27 and TRBJ1-5; D not resolved. The CDR3 covers 12 residues. V dropped 3 bases and J dropped 5 bases, with 5 bases sitting between them. Looked up from germline, CDR1 is MNHEY and CDR2 is SMNVEV (reference sequence). Here the CDR3 reads CASSFTDQPQHF. DNA for the CDR3: TGTGCCAGCAGTTTTACGGATCAGCCCCAGCATTTT.

For the CDR3, the DNA is TGTGCCAGCAGTTTTGCACGGAACACTGAAGCTTTCTTT. Protein product: CASSFARNTEAFF. The J gene is TRBJ1-1, the V gene TRBV27; D not resolved. The germline V gene encodes CDR1 MNHEY and CDR2 SMNVEV (reference sequence). The CDR3 contains 13 residues. The V and J ends lost 3 bases and 1 base respectively, with 6 bases between them.

This clone was found a few times. This chain links TRBV28 with TRBJ2-3; D is possibly TRBD1 (5 bases). CDR1 and CDR2 from the germline V gene are MDHEN and SYDVKM. The CDR3 extends over 14 amino acids. V shed 3 bases and J shed 4 bases, with 11 bases lying between them. CDR3 coding DNA: TGTGCCAGCAGTTTCTCGACAGATCCAGATACGCAGTATTTT. Translating gives CASSFSTDPDTQYF.

The rearrangement joins TRBV5-1 to TRBJ1-4, with a weak D call TRBD1 (6 bases). From germline, CDR1 is SGHRS and CDR2 YFSETQ. This CDR3 is 15 amino acids long. The germline V and J ends were trimmed by 3 bases and 8 bases, with 17 bases remaining between them. CDR3 bases: TGCGCCAGCAGCTCTGGAGGGGGGATTGGGGAAAAACTGTTTTTT. The encoded protein is CASSSGGGIGEKLFF. Combining the CDR3 with reference TRBV5-1 and TRBJ1-4 gives the whole variable domain KAGVTQTPRYLIKTRGQQVTLSCSPISGHRSVSWYQQTPGQGLQFLFEYFSETQRNKGNFPGRFSGRQFSNSRSEMNVSTLELGDSALYLCASSSGGGIGEKLFFGSGTQLSVL.

This clone appeared a few times. The chain carries TRBV2 and TRBJ2-7; D uncertain. Per germline, CDR1 SNHLY and CDR2 FYNNEI. The germline V and J ends were trimmed by 10 bases and 5 bases, with 12 bases remaining between them. The CDR3 totals 11 residues. The CDR3 DNA follows: TGTGCCACCGGGCGAGAGAACGAGCAGTACTTC. This codes for CATGRENEQYF.